Following are 8 T cell receptor beta chains from one sample sequenced in a study of blood T cell repertoires in COVID-19. Assay: immunoSEQ multiplex PCR; the TCRdb copy retains only in-frame clones and omits some. Of nearly 55,000 clones in the sample, 85% to 90% were seen once. The sample was peripheral blood. The receptors derive from an older man with active COVID-19.

CDR3 bases: TGCAGCTATGGGGGCGCTGCCATGAACACTGAAGCTTTCTTT. Its protein is CSYGGAAMNTEAFF. The chain joins TRBV29-1 to TRBJ1-1; TRBD1 might be the D (6 bases). Trimming stripped 8 bases from V and 0 bases from J, with 16 bases between. Germline values: CDR1 SQVTM, CDR2 ANQGSEA. CDR3 length: 14 amino acids.

The chain employs TRBV12-5 and TRBJ2-5; a possible D gene is TRBD1 (5 bases). The CDR3 sequence is 16 residues long. V shed 4 bases and J shed 5 bases, with 20 bases lying between them. The germline gives CDR1 LGHNT, CDR2 FRNRAP. CDR3 nucleotide sequence: TGTGCTAGTGGTTCCCCCCCAGGGTCCACTGGGGAGACCCAGTACTTC. Translating gives CASGSPPGSTGETQYF.

The chain uses TRBV4-1 and TRBJ1-6; no clear D gene. V lost 1 base and J lost 5, with 12 bases in between. CDR3 size: 16 residues. Germline CDR1 MGHRA, CDR2 YSYEKL. CDR3 DNA: TGCGCCAGCAGCCAAGCCCCGGGTTTAAATAATTCACCCCTCCACTTT. It encodes CASSQAPGLNNSPLHF.

The chain carries TRBV4-1 and TRBJ2-6, with 7 bases fitting TRBD1. CDR1 MGHRA and CDR2 YSYEKL come from the germline V gene. V dropped 1 base and J dropped 3; count of bases not matched to a gene: 9. The CDR3 covers 18 residues. In nucleotides, the CDR3 is TGCGCCAGCAGCCAAGTCTTAACAGGGGAAGGTGGGGCCAACGTCCTGACTTTC. It specifies CASSQVLTGEGGANVLTF.

The chain carries TRBV7-3 and TRBJ1-1, with TRBD1 identical over 8 bases. Germline V gene lookup returns CDR1 SGHTA and CDR2 FQGTGA. V shed 6 bases and J 4 bases; nucleotides not matched to a gene: 4. The CDR3 contains 13 residues. This chain's CDR3 is CASSRDRGTEAFF. CDR3 sequence (DNA): TGTGCCAGCAGTCGCGACAGGGGCACTGAAGCTTTCTTT.

This chain joins TRBV30 and TRBJ1-3; maybe TRBD1 (5 bases). Trimming removed 0 bases from V and 4 bases from J, with 13 bases in between. Germline CDR1 GTSNPN, CDR2 SVGIG (reference sequence). CDR3 length: 15 amino acids. Here the CDR3 reads CAWSVKTGVGNTIYF. CDR3 coding DNA: TGTGCCTGGAGTGTAAAAACAGGCGTCGGAAACACCATATATTTT. The full variable domain, in which reference TRBV30 and TRBJ1-3 provide the parts outside the CDR3, is SQTIHQWPATLVQPVGSPLSLECTVEGTSNPNLYWYRQAAGRGLQLLFYSVGIGQISSEVPQNLSASRPQDRQFILSSKKLLLSDSGFYLCAWSVKTGVGNTIYFGEGSWLTVV.

The chain employs TRBV7-8 and TRBJ2-7, with 15 positions matching TRBD2. The CDR3 covers 21 residues. Per the germline V gene, CDR1 is SGHVS and CDR2 is FQNEAQ. V lost 3 bases, J lost 1 base, and 16 bases stayed unmatched. DNA of the CDR3: TGTGCCAGCAGCTTCGGGATCCGCAGGACTAGCGGGGGGGAACGTTCCTACGAGCAGTACTTC. It translates to CASSFGIRRTSGGERSYEQYF. Together with reference TRBV7-8 and TRBJ2-7, the CDR3 gives the full variable domain: GAGVSQSPRYKVAKRGQDVALRCDPISGHVSLFWYQQALGQGPEFLTYFQNEAQLDKSGLPSDRFFAERPEGSVSTLKIQRTQQEDSAVYLCASSFGIRRTSGGERSYEQYFGPGTRLTVT.

V and J are TRBV7-2 and TRBJ2-3; 7 bases are a match to TRBD2. CDR1 is SGHTA, CDR2 FQGNSA, per germline. V was clipped by 4 bases and J by 5 bases; unmatched bases: 12. The CDR3 loop spans 16 amino acids. CDR3 amino acids: CASSSGGRPGKDTQYF. CDR3 DNA sequence: TGTGCCAGCAGCTCGGGGGGAAGGCCTGGGAAAGATACGCAGTATTTT.